Sequencing of this TCR beta chain was carried out in a study of blood T cell repertoires in COVID-19. Across the study: Some COVID-19 samples were acute and others convalescent; all came from the United States, Italy and Spain. T cells, B-cell-depleted T cells, or PBMCs provided the cDNA or gDNA that served as material.

Those who participated ranged in age from roughly 18 to 100 years and resided in about two dozen US areas. Before being deemed recovered, Cohort 3 donors had two negative PCRs, clearance, or symptom resolution. This clone was counted only a few times. Method: immunoSEQ multiplex PCR; TCRdb's copy keeps in-frame clones and lacks some. Of almost 250,000 clones listed, 85% to 90% were seen once; the top ten hold approximately 4.2%. The clonotype was recovered from a woman aged 25 to 39 who had recovered from COVID-19. The sequenced sample was PBMCs or T cells enriched from blood (not recorded which).

The CDR3: CASSVGTVTSPGELFF. The CDR3 DNA reads TGTGCCAGCAGCGTCGGGACTGTTACTAGTCCCGGGGAGCTGTTTTTT. The chain is built from TRBV9 and TRBJ2-2; tentatively, D is TRBD2 (6 bases). The CDR3 loop spans 16 amino acids. V shed 2 bases and J shed 6 bases, with 17 bases lying between them. Per the germline V gene, CDR1 is SGDLS and CDR2 is YYNGEE.